This section outlines one T cell receptor beta chain sequence together with its context. The sample is drawn from a study of T cells in localized non-small cell lung cancer. Method: immunoSEQ multiplex PCR; TCRdb's copy keeps in-frame clones and lacks some. The top ten clones hold about 2.2% of a sample with tens of thousands of clones, roughly 90% of them seen once. The germline V and J ends were trimmed by 1 base and 5 bases, with 20 bases remaining between them. The CDR3 loop spans 16 amino acids. From germline, CDR1 is SQVTM and CDR2 ANQGSEA. The chain uses TRBV29-1 and TRBJ1-1; D is perhaps TRBD1 (5 bases). Sample: peripheral blood, taken before any cancer treatment. The sequence derives from a female donor older than 55 with stage I lung adenocarcinoma. CDR3 bases: TGCAGCGTTGAAGGGGGGATCGGAACCCTTGAAACTGAAGCTTTCTTT. Residues: CSVEGGIGTLETEAFF.